This T cell receptor beta chain is drawn from a study of T cells after yellow fever vaccination. About the study: Fractions of limited cellularity were prepared by means of SMART-Seq v4 Ultra Low Input.

The CDR3 is 13 residues long. The germline V and J ends were trimmed by 5 bases and 6 bases, with 11 bases remaining between them. Germline CDR1 MNHEY, CDR2 SMNVEV (reference sequence). This clonotype turned up a few times. They built TCR cDNA with 5'RACE template switching, a step that put in a universal primer site and UMIs. TCRdb itself ran the 5' RACE reads through MiXCR, one entry per CDR3 protein. The top ten clones hold about 26% of a sample with about 85,000 distinct CDR3 sequences, 13% of them seen once. This sequence was found in a man aged 18 to 35 who received the YFV17D yellow fever vaccine. Sequencing was performed on CD8+ T cells not binding an NS4B(214-222) dextramer, sorted from PBMCs, taken around 3 weeks after the first yellow fever vaccination. The chain links TRBV27 to TRBJ2-1; the D gene is possibly TRBD1 (6 bases). The CDR3 loop is CASSPTGFNEQFF. DNA for the CDR3: TGTGCCAGCAGTCCTACAGGGTTCAATGAGCAGTTCTTC.